This is a list of T cell receptor beta chains from one sample in a study of shared clonotypes between healthy human individuals. Produced via immunoSEQ multiplex PCR; TCRdb's table is partial and in-frame only. Found here are over 2,000,000 clones, around 93% of them singletons; the top ten hold 1.5% to 2%. Sample: naive CD8+ T cells from PBMCs. Receptors were obtained from a man aged 18-30 years in good health. Some clones in this sample may be carry-over from other donors' samples. Each CDR3 is given with its conserved first and last residue. The D gene is left open where the match is weak. Clone size is stated in some rows and not others, as once, few, many or a class when expanded.

- | TRBJ2-1 | TRBV2 | - | CASSERTPYPYNEQFF | TGTGCCAGCAGTGAAAGGACTCCCTACCCCTACAATGAGCAGTTCTTC
- | TRBJ2-5 | TRBV4-1 | - | CASSQGSPWGVSEKTQYF | TGCGCCAGCAGCCAAGGATCCCCCTGGGGGGTCAGCGAGAAGACCCAGTACTTC
- | TRBJ1-2 | TRBV18 | - | CASSPSDEGGGYTF | TGTGCCAGCTCACCATCGGACGAGGGTGGGGGCTACACCTTC
- | TRBJ2-5 | TRBV5-4 | TRBD2 | CASSYLGGSKETQYF | TGTGCCAGCAGCTACCTTGGCGGGAGTAAGGAGACCCAGTACTTC
once | TRBJ2-1 | TRBV15 | TRBD2 | CATSGTSVSYNEQFF | TGTGCCACCAGCGGTACTAGCGTCTCCTACAATGAGCAGTTCTTC
- | TRBJ2-7 | TRBV18 | - | CASSRDDSNYEQYF | TGTGCCAGCTCAAGGGACGACTCGAACTACGAGCAGTACTTC
- | TRBJ2-7 | TRBV21-1 | - | CASWRDREFYEQYF | TGTGCCAGCTGGCGGGACAGGGAATTCTACGAGCAGTACTTC
- | TRBJ2-7 | TRBV5-5 | - | CASNHYEQYF | TGTGCCAGCAACCACTACGAGCAGTACTTC
few | TRBJ1-2 | TRBV25-1 | - | CASSQSGGYTF | TGTGCCAGCAGTCAAAGTGGTGGCTACACCTTC
- | TRBJ2-1 | TRBV9 | TRBD2 | CASSVSPAGPYNEQFF | TGTGCCAGCAGCGTAAGTCCAGCGGGACCCTACAATGAGCAGTTCTTC
once | TRBJ1-1 | TRBV7-7 | - | CASSLLIGREAFF | TGTGCCAGCAGCTTATTAATAGGGAGAGAAGCTTTCTTT
- | TRBJ2-1 | TRBV29-1 | TRBD2 | CSVEGSPSGSGSYNEQFF | TGCAGCGTTGAGGGGTCCCCTAGCGGGAGTGGGTCCTACAATGAGCAGTTCTTC
- | TRBJ2-7 | TRBV9 | TRBD1 | CASSSTGNGEQYF | TGTGCCAGCAGCTCGACAGGGAACGGCGAGCAGTACTTC
- | TRBJ2-3 | TRBV11-3 | TRBD2 | CASSSRTSGSPTDTQYF | TGTGCCAGCAGCTCACGGACTAGCGGGAGCCCCACAGATACGCAGTATTTT
- | TRBJ2-5 | TRBV9 | TRBD1 | CASSLTGSETQYF | TGTGCCAGCAGCCTGACAGGGTCGGAGACCCAGTACTTC
- | TRBJ2-3 | TRBV28 | TRBD2 | CASSLLAGSTDTQYF | TGTGCCAGCAGTCTTCTAGCGGGCAGCACAGATACGCAGTATTTT
few | TRBJ1-2 | TRBV2 | - | CASSRGRPYGYTF | TGTGCCAGCAGTAGGGGACGGCCGTATGGCTACACCTTC
- | TRBJ2-1 | TRBV28 | - | CASRERQRLNNEQFF | TGTGCCAGCAGGGAGCGGCAGAGGCTCAACAATGAGCAGTTCTTC
- | TRBJ2-7 | TRBV9 | TRBD1 | CASSVLTGGTYEQYF | TGTGCCAGCAGCGTCCTGACAGGGGGAACCTACGAGCAGTACTTC
once | TRBJ1-2 | TRBV9 | TRBD1 | CASSQGGGNYGYTF | TGTGCCAGCAGCCAGGGAGGGGGCAACTATGGCTACACCTTC
- | TRBJ2-5 | TRBV28 | TRBD1 | CASRDRGEETQYF | TGTGCCAGCAGAGACAGGGGCGAGGAGACCCAGTACTTC
- | TRBJ1-4 | TRBV13 | - | CASSLKKSTNEKLFF | TGTGCCAGCAGCTTAAAAAAGTCAACTAATGAAAAACTGTTTTTT